One T cell receptor (beta chain) is described in this entry. These data belong to a study of blood T cell repertoires in COVID-19. Trimming took off 4 bases at V and 3 bases at J, with 9 bases between the two ends. The CDR3 sequence is 13 residues long. Germline CDR1 and CDR2: MNHEY and SVGAGI. Authors' data handling: Amplified reference gene primers provided the basis for estimating nucleated cell counts. Produced via immunoSEQ multiplex PCR; TCRdb's table is partial and in-frame only. From that table come the V and J calls and clone size; the DNA was used to work out D and trimming. The sample consists of fewer than 250,000 clones, 87% of them appearing once.

The sequencing input was PBMCs or T cells enriched from blood (not recorded which). The receptor comes from a woman in her 30s with acute COVID-19. V usage is TRBV6-5 and J usage is TRBJ1-2; D is ambiguous. CDR3: CASSSRSHYGYTF. The CDR3 nucleotides are TGTGCCAGCAGTTCCCGGTCTCACTATGGCTACACCTTC.